This T cell receptor beta chain stems from a study of cytomegalovirus exposure and HLA in healthy donors. Points on this clone: Its antigen is not known.

The length of the CDR3 is 14 residues. The germline V gene has CDR1 MNHNY and CDR2 SVGAGI (reference sequence). V lost 5 bases and J 8 bases, leaving 16 bases between the germline ends. Primers: 60 Vbeta forward and 13 Jbeta reverse. Profiled with immunoSEQ multiplex PCR; TCRdb holds only in-frame clones, not every one. The data hold about 150,000 clones, with 70% to 90% observed a single time. Regarding the study as a whole: Certain indistinguishable V segments, among them TRBV6-2 and TRBV6-3, were excluded. Common viral pathogens seemed to be connected with several of the most significant clusters, according to a later analysis. 150 or so TCR beta chains were listed as cytomegalovirus-associated.

The clonotype originates from a girl aged 10-17 years in good health and CMV-seropositive. The chain couples TRBV6-6 to TRBJ2-4; maybe TRBD1 (6 bases). Sequenced: PBMCs. The CDR3 protein is CASSPWGLRDIQYF. CDR3 DNA: TGTGCCAGCAGTCCATGGGGGCTTAGGGACATTCAGTACTTC.